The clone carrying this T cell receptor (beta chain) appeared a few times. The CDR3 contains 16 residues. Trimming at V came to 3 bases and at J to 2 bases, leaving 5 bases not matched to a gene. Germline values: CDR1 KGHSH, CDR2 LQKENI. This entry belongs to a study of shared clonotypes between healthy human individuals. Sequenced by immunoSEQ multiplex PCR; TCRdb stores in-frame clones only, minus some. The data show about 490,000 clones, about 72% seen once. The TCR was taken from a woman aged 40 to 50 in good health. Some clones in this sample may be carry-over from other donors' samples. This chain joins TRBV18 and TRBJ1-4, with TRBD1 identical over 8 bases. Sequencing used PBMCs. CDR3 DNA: TGTGCCAGCTCACCTAGGACAGGGACGACTAATGAAAAACTGTTTTTT. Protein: CASSPRTGTTNEKLFF.